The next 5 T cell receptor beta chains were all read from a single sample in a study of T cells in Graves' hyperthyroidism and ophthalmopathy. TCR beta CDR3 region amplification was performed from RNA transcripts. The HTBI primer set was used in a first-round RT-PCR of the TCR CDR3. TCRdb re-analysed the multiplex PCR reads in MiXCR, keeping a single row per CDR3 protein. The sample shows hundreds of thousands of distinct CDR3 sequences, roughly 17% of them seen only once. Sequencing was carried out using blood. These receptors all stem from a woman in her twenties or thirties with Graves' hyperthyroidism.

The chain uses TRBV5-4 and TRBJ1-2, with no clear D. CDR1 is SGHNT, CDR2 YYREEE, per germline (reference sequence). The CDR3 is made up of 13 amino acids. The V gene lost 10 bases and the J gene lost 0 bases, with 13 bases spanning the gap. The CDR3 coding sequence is TGTGCCTCCCGTTCGGGTTCTAACTATGGCTACACCTTC. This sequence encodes CASRSGSNYGYTF.

Here the CDR3 DNA reads TGTGCCACCAGACGGGACTTACGGACTAGAAGCAATGAGCAGTTCTTC. Translated: CATRRDLRTRSNEQFF. V is TRBV15 and J is TRBJ2-1; 7 nucleotides match TRBD2. The CDR3 has 16 amino acids. Trimming took 6 bases from V and 6 from J; bases not matched to a gene: 14. Looked up from germline, CDR1 is LNHNV and CDR2 is YYDKDF (reference sequence).

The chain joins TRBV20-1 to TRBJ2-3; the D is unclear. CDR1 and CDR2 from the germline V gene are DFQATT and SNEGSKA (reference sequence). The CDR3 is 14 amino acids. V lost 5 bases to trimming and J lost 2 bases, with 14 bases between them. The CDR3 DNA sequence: TGCAGTGCTCCAGCCGGGTCGCCCACAGATACGCAGTATTTT. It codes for CSAPAGSPTDTQYF.

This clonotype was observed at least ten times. This CDR3 reads CASSPREAGYHEQYF. The CDR3 DNA reads as TGTGCCAGCTCACCCCGAGAGGCAGGGTACCACGAGCAGTACTTC. The chain is built from TRBV18 and TRBJ2-7; perhaps TRBD1 as D (5 bases). Deletions cut 3 bases from V and 5 bases from J, with 17 bases between. The CDR3 extends over 15 amino acids. CDR1 is KGHSH and CDR2 is LQKENI in the germline V gene.

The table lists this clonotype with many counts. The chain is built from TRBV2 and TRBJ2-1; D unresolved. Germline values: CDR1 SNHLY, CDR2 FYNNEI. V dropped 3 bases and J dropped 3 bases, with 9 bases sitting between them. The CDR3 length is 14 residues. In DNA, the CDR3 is TGTGCCAGCAGTGAGGGTTCAGGCTACAATGAGCAGTTCTTC. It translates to CASSEGSGYNEQFF.